This T cell receptor beta chain is from a study of blood T cell repertoires in COVID-19. As for the study in general: In each case, the material was cDNA or gDNA derived from T cells, B-cell-depleted T cells, or PBMCs.

Original processing methods: Amplified reference gene primers provided the basis for estimating nucleated cell counts. The repertoire was sequenced with immunoSEQ multiplex PCR; TCRdb's copy has only in-frame clones and lacks some. For V, J and clone size, that table is used; D and trimming come from the DNA. Of more than 250,000 clones listed, over 75% are singletons. The sample was PBMCs or T cells enriched from blood (not recorded which). The receptor comes from a woman between 18 and 29 years old who had recovered from COVID-19.

In DNA form, the CDR3 reads TGTGCCAGCAGCTTAAGACAGGCTAGCACAGATACGCAGTATTTT. This translates into CASSLRQASTDTQYF. This chain uses TRBV5-4 with TRBJ2-3; D is possibly TRBD1 (6 bases). Per germline, CDR1 SGHNT and CDR2 YYREEE (reference sequence). The CDR3 runs to 15 residues. V was shortened by 2 bases and J by 0 bases, with 10 bases between the two germline ends. Full variable domain (outside the CDR3, taken from reference TRBV5-4 and TRBJ2-3): ETGVTQSPTHLIKTRGQQVTLRCSSQSGHNTVSWYQQALGQGPQFIFQYYREEENGRGNFPPRFSGLQFPNYSSELNVNALELDDSALYLCASSLRQASTDTQYFGPGTRLTVL.